Shown below are 19 T cell receptor beta chains from a single sample sequenced in a study of spatial heterogeneity in lung cancer. General study results and limits: Mutation tallies in tumors tracked expanded intratumoral alpha and beta TCR counts.

These receptors have no known antigen. Regarding time point: sample taken at primary tumor resection. MiXCR was run by TCRdb on the 5' RACE reads, yielding one entry per CDR3 protein. The sample carries 4,500 to 5,500 distinct CDR3 sequences, under 9% recorded once. The material was lung tumor tissue, obtained at surgery. All receptors come from a female donor with early-stage non-small cell lung cancer.

This clonotype was observed a few times. This chain uses TRBV20-1 with TRBJ2-1; perhaps TRBD2 as D (7 bases). The germline gives CDR1 DFQATT, CDR2 SNEGSKA (reference sequence). The CDR3 length is 14 residues. Trimming left V 5 bases short and J 8 bases short, with 19 bases between. This CDR3 is CSAPGPGGMYEQFF. The CDR3 coding sequence is TGCAGTGCTCCCGGGCCGGGGGGCATGTATGAGCAGTTCTTC.

This clonotype was counted many times. The chain links TRBV6-6 to TRBJ2-1, with 11 bases aligning to TRBD1. CDR3 length: 16 residues. The ends lost 0 bases at V and 4 bases at J; junction bases unmatched: 2. Germline loops: CDR1 MNHNY, CDR2 SVGAGI (reference sequence). The DNA of the CDR3 is TGTGCCAGCAGTTACTCACGGGACAGGGGGTACAATGAGCAGTTCTTC. Its translation: CASSYSRDRGYNEQFF.

This clonotype was observed at least ten times. V usage is TRBV7-2 and J usage is TRBJ2-7; D is perhaps TRBD1 or TRBD2 (6 bases each). Trimming stripped 4 bases from V and 6 bases from J, with 19 bases between. The CDR3 length is 15 residues. Germline V gene lookup returns CDR1 SGHTA and CDR2 FQGNSA. CDR3 region: CASSSPGGGGFEQYF. Here the CDR3 DNA reads TGTGCCAGCAGCTCCCCAGGAGGGGGAGGCTTCGAGCAGTACTTC.

By sample share, this clonotype is medium-sized. This sequence joins TRBV11-2 and TRBJ2-5, with D tentatively TRBD1 (5 bases). With 6 bases removed from V and 5 bases from J, the gap between germline ends came to 13 bases. CDR1 is SGHAT, CDR2 FQNNGV, per germline. The CDR3 is 13 amino acids. This CDR3 is CASSNQGVETQYF. CDR3 DNA sequence: TGTGCCAGCAGTAACCAGGGCGTGGAGACCCAGTACTTC.

This clonotype was recorded a few times. This sequence joins TRBV28 and TRBJ1-2; TRBD1 aligns across 8 bases. Per the germline V gene, CDR1 is MDHEN and CDR2 is SYDVKM. The CDR3 has 13 amino acids. Trimming cost V 4 bases and J 5 bases; bases outside gene matches: 3. The CDR3 DNA follows: TGTGCCAGCAGTTGGGACAGGCTTTATGGCTACACCTTC. It codes for CASSWDRLYGYTF.

This clonotype was detected many times. In DNA, the CDR3 is TGTGCCAGCAGTTTCCTAATCGGGATCCAGGATACGCAGTATTTT. Translating gives CASSFLIGIQDTQYF. The genes are TRBV28 and TRBJ2-3; possible D gene TRBD2, 5 bases. Trimming cost V 3 bases and J 6 bases, with 16 bases left between them. Germline V CDR1 and CDR2: MDHEN, SYDVKM. The CDR3 loop spans 15 amino acids.

Remarks on this clonotype: Possible read error: a much larger clone is one base away. The CDR3 does not end in the conserved phenylalanine or tryptophan, so this is likely a read error. The chain has TRBV3-1 and TRBJ2-5; D perhaps matches TRBD2 (5 bases). This CDR3 is built from 13 residues. Germline CDR1 and CDR2: LGHDT and YNNKEL (reference sequence). V was pared by 1 base and J by 5 bases, with 8 bases between. CDR3 sequence: CASSQVRGETQYL. The CDR3 DNA follows: TGTGCCAGCAGCCAAGTTCGCGGGGAGACCCAGTACCTC.

This clonotype is termed medium-sized. The chain carries TRBV28 and TRBJ1-1; D may be TRBD1 (6 bases). The CDR3 sequence is 16 residues long. Trimming pared 9 bases from V and 5 bases from J, leaving 25 bases between. Germline lookup yields CDR1 MDHEN and CDR2 SYDVKM. CDR3 sequence: CASHRGIGGAGTEAFF. The CDR3 DNA follows: TGTGCCAGTCACCGCGGGATCGGGGGCGCGGGGACTGAAGCTTTCTTT. The full variable domain, its missing parts supplied by reference TRBV28 and TRBJ1-1, is DVKVTQSSRYLVKRTGEKVFLECVQDMDHENMFWYRQDPGLGLRLIYFSYDVKMKEKGDIPEGYSVSREKKERFSLILESASTNQTSMYLCASHRGIGGAGTEAFFGQGTRLTVV.

At least ten counts were recorded for this clonotype. The chain combines TRBV3-1 with TRBJ2-5; no clear D. There are 14 residues in the CDR3. CDR1 and CDR2 from the germline V gene are LGHDT and YNNKEL (reference sequence). V lost 1 base and J lost 7, with 13 bases in between. The CDR3 region has the DNA TGTGCCAGCAGCCAAGCGTCCCCCGCCTCGACCCAGTACTTC. Translating it yields CASSQASPASTQYF.

By sample fraction, this clonotype is medium-sized. The chain links TRBV7-9 to TRBJ2-3; D unclear. Germline lookup yields CDR1 SEHNR and CDR2 FQNEAQ (reference sequence). Deletions cut 4 bases from V and 4 bases from J, with 6 bases between. The CDR3 has 12 residues. In DNA form, the CDR3 reads TGTGCCAGCAGCTCTCACTCAGATACGCAGTATTTT. Translated, it gives CASSSHSDTQYF.

Relative to its sample, this clonotype is medium-sized. The V call is TRBV6-6, the J call TRBJ1-1; unclear D gene. The V gene lost 0 bases and the J gene lost 1 base, with 3 bases spanning the gap. In germline, CDR1 is MNHNY, CDR2 SVGAGI (reference sequence). The CDR3 has 13 amino acids. The CDR3 nucleotides read TGTGCCAGCAGTTACTCGCAGAACACTGAAGCTTTCTTT. Translation: CASSYSQNTEAFF.

This clonotype is categorized as medium-sized. This chain connects TRBV18 to TRBJ2-5; possible D gene TRBD1, 5 bases. CDR3 length: 15 amino acids. Germline V gene lookup returns CDR1 KGHSH and CDR2 LQKENI. Trimming pared 6 bases from V and 2 bases from J, leaving 16 bases between. The CDR3 nucleotides are TGTGCCAGCTCGCCTGATCAGACAGTACAAGAGACCCAGTACTTC. Its protein product is CASSPDQTVQETQYF.

Judged by abundance, this clonotype is medium-sized. This chain joins TRBV12-3 or TRBV12-4 and TRBJ2-3, with 7 bases that match TRBD2. V shed 2 bases and J 3 bases; nucleotides not matched to a gene: 5. CDR3 length: 15 amino acids. The CDR3 nucleotides read TGTGCCAGCAGTTTAAAGGGACTAACTACAGATACGCAGTATTTT. Protein sequence: CASSLKGLTTDTQYF.

This clonotype was seen repeatedly, ten times or more. This rearrangement joins TRBV11-2 to TRBJ2-3; D unclear. The germline gives CDR1 SGHAT, CDR2 FQNNGV. The CDR3 spans 13 residues. Trimming took 2 bases from V and 4 from J, leaving 7 bases between them. CDR3 sequence reads: CASSLNSPDTQYF. The CDR3 bases are TGTGCCAGCAGCTTAAACAGTCCAGATACGCAGTATTTT.

This clonotype is labeled as medium-sized (0.01 to 0.1%). This sequence joins TRBV28 and TRBJ2-1; maybe TRBD1 (5 bases). The germline V gene encodes CDR1 MDHEN and CDR2 SYDVKM. The CDR3 covers 15 residues. The V end lost 5 bases, the J end lost 1 base, and 12 bases lay between the germline ends. CDR3 amino acids: CASSLQGHSYNEQFF. CDR3 nucleotides: TGTGCCAGCAGTCTTCAGGGTCATTCCTACAATGAGCAGTTCTTC.

This sequence joins TRBV4-1 and TRBJ2-3; D unclear. This CDR3 contains 16 residues. Per germline, CDR1 MGHRA and CDR2 YSYEKL. The V gene lost 3 bases and the J gene lost 0 bases, with 13 bases spanning the gap. The DNA of the CDR3 is TGCGCCAGCAGCCAGGCCGTGGTCACCAGCACAGATACGCAGTATTTT. Translation: CASSQAVVTSTDTQYF.

Many counts were recorded for this clonotype. J is TRBJ1-1 and V is TRBV5-1, with TRBD1 matching over 10 bases. Germline-derived CDR1 and CDR2 are SGHRS and YFSETQ. The CDR3 length is 16 residues. J gave up 1 base and V 3 bases, and 6 bases lay outside the gene matches. Here the CDR3 DNA reads TGCGCCAGCAGCTGGGGGACAGGGGCAGGGAACACTGAAGCTTTCTTT. This gives the protein CASSWGTGAGNTEAFF.

A note on this clonotype: It may be a read error: a sequence one base away is much more abundant. The rearrangement uses TRBV7-9 and TRBJ1-5; a possible D gene is TRBD1 (6 bases). The CDR3 runs to 15 residues. The germline CDR1 and CDR2 sequences are SEHNR and FQNEAQ (reference sequence). The DNA of the CDR3 is TGTGCCAGGAGCTTATCTGGGGGGGCCAATCAGCCCCAGCATTTT. Amino acid sequence: CARSLSGGANQPQHF.

This clonotype is labeled as medium-sized. The chain couples TRBV7-8 to TRBJ2-7; possibly TRBD2 for D (6 bases). The CDR3 length is 11 residues. The V end lost 7 bases, the J end lost 4 bases, and 8 bases lay between the germline ends. Germline V gives CDR1 SGHVS, CDR2 FQNEAQ. The CDR3 DNA reads as TGTGCCAGCACGGGAGATTACGAGCAGTACTTC. Protein sequence: CASTGDYEQYF.